This T cell receptor beta chain derives from a study of metastatic and nonmetastatic thyroid tumors. Overall study context: Blood and tumor or nodule tissue repertoires from malignant and benign thyroid patients were compared.

The V segment lost 5 bases and the J segment 3 bases; nucleotides outside the gene matches: 18. This CDR3 spans 18 amino acids. The germline gives CDR1 SEHNR, CDR2 FQNEAQ (reference sequence). There were no patients who had received any treatment before thyroid surgery. Study conclusions and caveats: When malignant thyroid tumors were compared with benign nodules, TCR beta diversity was reportedly significantly higher in the malignant tumors. This held in both blood and tumor samples.

TCRdb re-called the PCR reads with MiXCR. The profile shows about 40,000 clones, 10% to 12% of them singletons. This clone was detected ten times or more. Its antigen is as yet unknown. The sample was blood. The V and J genes are TRBV7-9 and TRBJ2-7; 8 positions match TRBD2. This sequence was found in a female donor with papillary thyroid cancer or a benign thyroid nodule (not recorded which). Some clones in this sample may be carry-over from other donors' samples. CDR3 nucleotide sequence: TGTGCCAGCAGCCTAGGTGGCTCCGGGACTAGTCGTGGCTACGAGCAGTACTTC. Residues: CASSLGGSGTSRGYEQYF.